This T cell receptor (beta chain) emerged from a study of shared clonotypes between healthy human individuals. Sequencing was performed with immunoSEQ multiplex PCR; in TCRdb, only in-frame clones are kept and a portion is missing. The data hold 2 million to 2.5 million clones, with 95% observed a single time. The CDR3 sequence is 20 residues long. V lost 6 bases and J lost 10, with 35 bases in between. The genes are TRBV5-3 and TRBJ1-6, with D perhaps matching TRBD1 (6 bases). TRBV5-3 is filed as an ORF, its function uncertain. Sample: naive CD4+ T cells sorted from blood. As for subset: CD45RA+ positively selected. This clonotype originated in a man aged 18 to 30 in good health. The CDR3 is CARTLPRQVRSCMSCSPLHF. CDR3 bases: TGTGCCAGAACCCTACCCCGACAGGTTCGCTCGTGCATGTCCTGCTCACCCCTCCACTTT.